The 9 T cell receptor beta chains listed next were all sequenced from one sample in a study of cytomegalovirus exposure and HLA in healthy donors. The primer mix had 60 Vbeta and 13 Jbeta primers. Sequenced by immunoSEQ multiplex PCR; TCRdb stores in-frame clones only, minus some. The profile shows approximately 140,000 clones, just under 85% of them singletons. Sequenced sample: PBMCs. The source is a middle-aged woman in good health and CMV-seronegative.

The chain uses TRBV4-2 and TRBJ2-7; D is unclear. Germline-derived CDR1 and CDR2 are LGHNA and YNFKEQ. The CDR3 is 15 amino acids. V dropped 0 bases and J dropped 2 bases, with 11 bases sitting between them. CDR3 amino acids: CASSQDSSATYEQYF. CDR3 bases: TGTGCCAGCAGCCAAGATTCAAGCGCGACCTACGAGCAGTACTTC.

The V and J genes are TRBV7-9 and TRBJ2-7; 7 nucleotides line up with TRBD2. The CDR3 sequence is 14 residues long. The trim removed 6 bases at V and 5 bases at J, leaving 10 bases unmatched. In germline, CDR1 is SEHNR, CDR2 FQNEAQ (reference sequence). The CDR3 region is CASRFPGGRDEQYF. The CDR3 DNA sequence: TGTGCCAGCAGATTCCCGGGAGGTCGAGACGAGCAGTACTTC.

The chain joins TRBV2 to TRBJ2-5, with TRBD2 identical over 7 bases. Germline V gene data show CDR1 as SNHLY and CDR2 as FYNNEI. This CDR3 has 13 residues. Unmatched junction bases numbered 7, after V lost 10 bases and J lost 2 bases. The DNA of the CDR3 is TGTGCCACAGGGACTATACCTCAAGAGACCCAGTACTTC. This encodes CATGTIPQETQYF.

This chain links TRBV10-2 with TRBJ1-2; 7 nucleotides agree with TRBD1. The germline CDR1 and CDR2 sequences are WSHSY and SAAADI. This CDR3 has 13 residues. V dropped 5 bases and J dropped 2; count of bases not matched to a gene: 2. CDR3 nucleotides: TGCGCCAGCAGTTGGGACAGAAACTATGGCTACACCTTC. As protein: CASSWDRNYGYTF.

The rearrangement uses TRBV11-2 and TRBJ1-3, with unresolved D. This CDR3 is 13 amino acids long. Germline CDR1 is SGHAT and CDR2 is FQNNGV. With 1 base removed from V and 9 bases from J, the gap between germline ends came to 10 bases. The DNA of the CDR3 is TGTGCCAGCAGCTTAGTTGAATTCGGCACCATATATTTT. Its protein product is CASSLVEFGTIYF.

This rearrangement joins TRBV27 to TRBJ2-3, with 10 positions matching TRBD2. The length of the CDR3 is 15 residues. V lost 6 bases and J lost 6; bases outside the gene matches: 9. Germline CDR1 reads MNHEY; CDR2 reads SMNVEV (reference sequence). CDR3 sequence: CASRSPLAGIDTQYF. For the CDR3, the DNA is TGTGCCAGCAGAAGCCCACTAGCGGGAATCGATACGCAGTATTTT.

This clone was picked up a small number of times. The chain carries TRBV4-1 and TRBJ1-3; possible D gene TRBD1, 6 bases. The V and J ends lost 6 bases and 7 bases respectively, with 16 bases between them. The CDR3 has 14 residues. Germline V gene lookup returns CDR1 MGHRA and CDR2 YSYEKL. The CDR3 sequence is CASSDQGIGNTIYF. The CDR3 nucleotides read TGCGCCAGCAGTGATCAGGGGATAGGGAACACCATATATTTT.

The rearrangement uses TRBV5-1 and TRBJ2-2, with TRBD1 matching over 7 bases. Germline CDR1 SGHRS, CDR2 YFSETQ. V trimming: 5 bases; J trimming: 2 bases; junction bases outside the gene matches: 9. This CDR3 contains 16 residues. CDR3 residues: CASRPPGTANTGELFF. The CDR3 DNA sequence: TGCGCCAGCAGGCCACCCGGGACAGCCAACACCGGGGAGCTGTTTTTT.

The chain couples TRBV5-6 to TRBJ2-3; no clear D gene. V lost 4 bases and J 4 bases, leaving 13 bases between the germline ends. Germline CDR1 and CDR2: SGHDT and YYEEEE. The CDR3 has 14 residues. The CDR3: CASSPWADPDTQYF. The CDR3 bases are TGTGCCAGCAGCCCTTGGGCTGACCCAGATACGCAGTATTTT.